This T cell receptor beta chain was sequenced in a study of Ad26.COV2.S vaccination and SARS-CoV-2 variants. CDR1 and CDR2 from the germline V gene are LNHDA and SQIVND (reference sequence). This CDR3 contains 14 residues. Deletions cut 7 bases from V and 2 bases from J, with 13 bases between. This clone has more than one count but fewer than ten. Its antigen remains unidentified. Study-wide points: Vaccine recipients surpassed placebo recipients in spike-specific TCR breadth. Possibly, TCR breadth and depth analyses underestimated total T cell responses. Vaccinated and placebo-treated recipients had similar non-spike TCR breadth. Substantial breadth was reported for post-vaccination spike-specific CD8+ and CD4+ T cells.

Sequenced by immunoSEQ multiplex PCR; TCRdb stores in-frame clones only, minus some. This table holds roughly 180,000 clones, approximately 88% found once. The TCR originated in a human donor who had recovered from COVID-19. The V call is TRBV19, the J call TRBJ2-3; D possibly corresponds to TRBD2 (5 bases). The sample in question was peripheral blood, obtained after recovery from COVID-19. CDR3 nucleotide sequence: TGTGCCAGTAAAGGAGAGGGTCTCACAGATACGCAGTATTTT. It is translated as CASKGEGLTDTQYF.